This T cell receptor beta chain was found in a study of early T cells in non-severe SARS-CoV-2 infection. This clonotype was seen a few times. What it binds is not known. Germline V gives CDR1 GTSNPN, CDR2 SVGIG (reference sequence). V was cut by 2 bases and J by 1 base, with 8 bases left in between. This CDR3 spans 13 amino acids. TCRdb fed the 5' RACE reads into MiXCR, producing one record per CDR3 protein. Among around 40,000 distinct CDR3 sequences listed, 6% to 8.5% were seen once. Findings of the study overall: Reliance on VDJdb matching favored anti-spike CD8 responses; private and CD4 specificities were missed.

The genes are TRBV30 and TRBJ2-5; unclear D gene. This clonotype was obtained from an adult who was a healthcare worker with PCR-confirmed SARS-CoV-2 infection or an uninfected control (not recorded which). The specimen comprised whole blood, sampled at baseline. The CDR3 sequence: CAWSLGFQETQYF. In DNA form, the CDR3 reads TGTGCCTGGAGTCTGGGGTTCCAAGAGACCCAGTACTTC.